These T cell receptor beta chains were read from a single sample in a study of T cell repertoires in cytomegalovirus infection. From the reads, TCRdb called clonotypes with MiXCR, one entry per CDR3 protein. Found here are hundreds of thousands of distinct CDR3 sequences, roughly 17% of them singletons; the top ten hold about 12%. The sequencing sample was made of PBMCs. These receptors were obtained from a human donor in good health (CMV status not recorded). Some clones in this sample may be carry-over from other donors' samples. The CDR3 runs from the conserved cysteine through the conserved F or W. D genes are given only for firm matches. For some rows the clone size is stated as once, few or many, or as a class when expanded; others skip it.

V gene: TRBV7-8
D gene: TRBD2
clone size: many
J gene: TRBJ2-3
CDR3 protein: CASSSHGGSGGTDTQYF
CDR3 DNA: TGTGCCAGCAGCTCACACGGGGGGAGCGGGGGCACAGATACGCAGTATTTT

V gene: TRBV3-1
D gene: NA
clone size: few
J gene: TRBJ1-1
CDR3 protein: CASSQDHKGPEAFF
CDR3 DNA: TGTGCCAGCAGCCAAGATCATAAGGGACCCGAAGCTTTCTTT

V gene: TRBV18
D gene: NA
clone size: few
J gene: TRBJ1-2
CDR3 protein: CASSPDMNYGYTF
CDR3 DNA: TGTGCCAGCTCCCCGGACATGAACTATGGCTACACCTTC

V gene: TRBV28
D gene: NA
clone size: few
J gene: TRBJ2-7
CDR3 protein: CASTGQGFPKGYEQYF
CDR3 DNA: TGTGCCAGCACCGGGCAGGGATTCCCTAAGGGGTACGAGCAGTACTTC

V gene: TRBV20-1
D gene: TRBD2
clone size: once
J gene: TRBJ2-5
CDR3 protein: CSARSGGGGTQYF
CDR3 DNA: TGCAGTGCTAGGAGCGGGGGAGGAGGGACCCAGTACTTC

V gene: TRBV20-1
D gene: TRBD1
clone size: few
J gene: TRBJ1-1
CDR3 protein: CSASGGGSMNTEAFF
CDR3 DNA: TGCAGTGCTAGTGGAGGGGGCTCAATGAACACTGAAGCTTTCTTT

V gene: TRBV28
D gene: TRBD1
clone size: few
J gene: TRBJ2-3
CDR3 protein: CASSPGTGRNTDTQYF
CDR3 DNA: TGTGCCAGCAGTCCGGGGACAGGCAGAAACACAGATACGCAGTATTTT

V gene: TRBV20-1
D gene: TRBD1
clone size: few
J gene: TRBJ1-6
CDR3 protein: CSARVFGQGANNSPLHF
CDR3 DNA: TGCAGTGCTAGGGTGTTCGGACAGGGGGCTAACAATTCACCCCTCCACTTT

V gene: TRBV5-1
D gene: TRBD1
clone size: NA
J gene: TRBJ1-1
CDR3 protein: CASSLGGGQGKTNTEAFF
CDR3 DNA: TGCGCCAGCAGCTTGGGGGGGGGACAGGGGAAGACGAACACTGAAGCTTTCTTT

V gene: TRBV7-9
D gene: NA
clone size: many
J gene: TRBJ1-1
CDR3 protein: CASKIWGRRPEAFF
CDR3 DNA: TGTGCCAGCAAGATCTGGGGAAGACGGCCTGAAGCTTTCTTT

V gene: TRBV20-1
D gene: NA
clone size: NA
J gene: TRBJ1-1
CDR3 protein: CSARTGFSTEAFF
CDR3 DNA: TGCAGTGCTAGAACAGGGTTTAGCACTGAAGCTTTCTTT

V gene: TRBV6-1
D gene: TRBD1
clone size: NA
J gene: TRBJ1-5
CDR3 protein: CASRAGTGDSNQPQHF
CDR3 DNA: TGTGCCAGCAGAGCCGGGACAGGGGATAGCAATCAGCCCCAGCATTTT

V gene: TRBV29-1
D gene: NA
clone size: NA
J gene: TRBJ1-5
CDR3 protein: CSVGGGTGNQPQHF
CDR3 DNA: TGCAGCGTTGGGGGCGGCACTGGCAATCAGCCCCAGCATTTT

V gene: TRBV6-2/TRBV6-3
D gene: TRBD1
clone size: few
J gene: TRBJ2-2
CDR3 protein: CASSWLPTNPGGDTGELFF
CDR3 DNA: TGTGCCAGCAGTTGGTTACCAACGAATCCAGGGGGCGACACCGGGGAGCTGTTTTTT

V gene: TRBV2
D gene: NA
clone size: NA
J gene: TRBJ1-2
CDR3 protein: CASKTGPPADYGYTF
CDR3 DNA: TGTGCCAGCAAGACGGGACCGCCAGCTGACTATGGCTACACCTTC

V gene: TRBV6-5
D gene: NA
clone size: many
J gene: TRBJ1-4
CDR3 protein: CASSYSEAKGYEKLFF
CDR3 DNA: TGTGCCAGCAGTTACTCGGAGGCCAAGGGGTATGAAAAACTGTTTTTT

V gene: TRBV7-2
D gene: NA
clone size: many
J gene: TRBJ2-1
CDR3 protein: CASSLLWNNEQFF
CDR3 DNA: TGTGCCAGCAGCTTATTGTGGAACAATGAGCAGTTCTTC

V gene: TRBV4-1
D gene: NA
clone size: many
J gene: TRBJ2-3
CDR3 protein: CASSQDRVRDGTLDTQYF
CDR3 DNA: TGCGCCAGCAGCCAAGATCGAGTCCGGGACGGGACGTTAGATACGCAGTATTTT

V gene: TRBV20-1
D gene: NA
clone size: NA
J gene: TRBJ1-2
CDR3 protein: CSAHGAPGDGYTF
CDR3 DNA: TGCAGTGCTCACGGGGCGCCCGGAGATGGCTACACCTTC

V gene: TRBV12-3/TRBV12-4
D gene: TRBD1
clone size: few
J gene: TRBJ2-2
CDR3 protein: CASAGWAGGNTGELFF
CDR3 DNA: TGTGCCAGCGCCGGTTGGGCAGGGGGCAACACCGGGGAGCTGTTTTTT

V gene: TRBV11-3
D gene: TRBD2
clone size: NA
J gene: TRBJ2-3
CDR3 protein: CASLTRWGGQYF
CDR3 DNA: TGTGCCAGCTTGACGCGCTGGGGGGGGCAGTATTTT

V gene: TRBV7-8
D gene: NA
clone size: NA
J gene: TRBJ2-5
CDR3 protein: CASSLGSHGGRVQETQYF
CDR3 DNA: TGTGCCAGCAGCTTAGGCTCCCACGGGGGCAGGGTCCAAGAGACCCAGTACTTC

V gene: TRBV7-2
D gene: TRBD1
clone size: NA
J gene: TRBJ1-4
CDR3 protein: CASSLVRQGPRLREKLFF
CDR3 DNA: TGTGCCAGCAGCTTAGTTCGACAGGGTCCGAGGCTAAGGGAAAAACTGTTTTTT

V gene: TRBV6-6
D gene: NA
clone size: few
J gene: TRBJ2-3
CDR3 protein: CASSIPGDTQYF
CDR3 DNA: TGTGCCAGCAGCATCCCAGGGGATACGCAGTATTTT

V gene: TRBV6-2/TRBV6-3
D gene: TRBD1
clone size: few
J gene: TRBJ1-1
CDR3 protein: CASSPQGGTEAFF
CDR3 DNA: TGTGCCAGCAGCCCCCAGGGGGGGACTGAAGCTTTCTTT

V gene: TRBV12-3/TRBV12-4
D gene: NA
clone size: few
J gene: TRBJ1-2
CDR3 protein: CASSLLGVGYTF
CDR3 DNA: TGTGCCAGCAGTTTATTAGGGGTCGGCTACACCTTC

V gene: TRBV28
D gene: NA
clone size: many
J gene: TRBJ2-7
CDR3 protein: CASKNNAGQPFFGQYF
CDR3 DNA: TGTGCCAGCAAAAACAATGCGGGACAGCCCTTTTTTGGGCAGTACTTC

V gene: TRBV4-2
D gene: NA
clone size: NA
J gene: TRBJ2-1
CDR3 protein: CASSREPTDEQFF
CDR3 DNA: TGTGCCAGCAGCCGCGAACCCACAGATGAGCAGTTCTTC

V gene: TRBV7-2
D gene: NA
clone size: many
J gene: TRBJ2-3
CDR3 protein: CASSSLRRTVPSTDTQYF
CDR3 DNA: TGTGCCAGCAGCTCCTTAAGACGGACGGTCCCGAGCACAGATACGCAGTATTTT

V gene: TRBV11-1
D gene: TRBD1
clone size: NA
J gene: TRBJ1-3
CDR3 protein: CASSNRGSSGNTIYF
CDR3 DNA: TGTGCCAGCAGCAACAGGGGAAGCTCTGGAAACACCATATATTTT

V gene: TRBV7-2
D gene: NA
clone size: NA
J gene: TRBJ2-7
CDR3 protein: CASSPYSYEQYF
CDR3 DNA: TGTGCCAGCAGCCCCTACTCCTACGAGCAGTACTTC

V gene: TRBV20-1
D gene: NA
clone size: few
J gene: TRBJ2-7
CDR3 protein: CSARAGERYEQYF
CDR3 DNA: TGCAGTGCTAGAGCCGGGGAACGCTACGAGCAGTACTTC

V gene: TRBV7-9
D gene: NA
clone size: many
J gene: TRBJ1-4
CDR3 protein: CASSFWGQGSNEKLFF
CDR3 DNA: TGTGCCAGCAGCTTTTGGGGGCAGGGGTCTAATGAAAAACTGTTTTTT

V gene: TRBV7-2
D gene: NA
clone size: many
J gene: TRBJ2-7
CDR3 protein: CASSLRPSAGEQYF
CDR3 DNA: TGTGCCAGCAGCTTAAGGCCCAGCGCTGGCGAGCAGTACTTC

V gene: TRBV20-1
D gene: NA
clone size: NA
J gene: TRBJ2-1
CDR3 protein: CSADKQFF
CDR3 DNA: TGCAGTGCCGATAAGCAGTTCTTC

V gene: TRBV4-2
D gene: TRBD1
clone size: few
J gene: TRBJ2-3
CDR3 protein: CASSQDVRQGARGDTQYF
CDR3 DNA: TGTGCCAGCAGCCAAGACGTGAGACAGGGGGCGCGGGGAGATACGCAGTATTTT

V gene: TRBV12-3/TRBV12-4
D gene: NA
clone size: few
J gene: TRBJ2-3
CDR3 protein: CASTKGGGDTQYF
CDR3 DNA: TGTGCCAGCACCAAAGGGGGGGGAGATACGCAGTATTTT

V gene: TRBV15
D gene: NA
clone size: NA
J gene: TRBJ1-6
CDR3 protein: CATSRSAEYNSPLHF
CDR3 DNA: TGTGCCACCAGCAGGTCGGCCGAATATAATTCACCCCTCCACTTT

V gene: TRBV15
D gene: NA
clone size: many
J gene: TRBJ1-3
CDR3 protein: CATSFFTRNTIYF
CDR3 DNA: TGTGCCACCAGCTTCTTCACACGGAACACCATATATTTT

V gene: TRBV11-2
D gene: TRBD2
clone size: few
J gene: TRBJ2-3
CDR3 protein: CASSLALSSGGKGDTQYF
CDR3 DNA: TGTGCCAGCAGCTTAGCCCTATCTAGCGGGGGTAAGGGCGATACGCAGTATTTT

V gene: TRBV7-9
D gene: TRBD2
clone size: NA
J gene: TRBJ2-7
CDR3 protein: CASSPGMVAGDPYEQYF
CDR3 DNA: TGTGCCAGCAGCCCTGGGATGGTTGCGGGAGATCCCTACGAGCAGTACTTC

V gene: TRBV29-1
D gene: TRBD2
clone size: NA
J gene: TRBJ2-5
CDR3 protein: CSVDFQRGDQGTQYF
CDR3 DNA: TGCAGCGTTGATTTCCAGCGGGGGGACCAAGGAACCCAGTACTTC